The clone carrying this T cell receptor (beta chain) was seen more than once but under ten times. Its antigen is undetermined. This entry belongs to a study of vaccination and CD4 T cells after COVID-19. Oncomine TCR Beta short-read sequencing was applied to DNA from cultured CD4+ T cells. In TCRdb, the PCR reads were re-called with MiXCR into one record per CDR3 protein. This sample has about 14,000 distinct CDR3 sequences, with approximately 45% found just once. Trimming removed 6 bases at V and 8 bases at J, with 16 bases between. The CDR3 is made up of 13 amino acids. Germline CDR1 SGHVS, CDR2 FQNEAQ. Treatment here: approximately 11-day PBMC culture with coronavirus spike peptide pools or control peptides (ViraFEST assay). After expanding antigen-specific T cells with peptide pools, ViraFEST sequenced their TCRs.

Sequenced sample: cultured CD4+ T cells from blood. The rearrangement uses TRBV7-8 and TRBJ1-2; possibly TRBD1 for D (6 bases). This sequence was found in a human donor with COVID-19. The CDR3 protein is CASRQTGPGGYTF. The CDR3 nucleotides are TGTGCCAGCAGGCAGACAGGTCCGGGCGGCTACACCTTC.